The rows below give T cell receptor beta chains drawn from one sample of a study of blood T cell repertoires in COVID-19. The protocol was immunoSEQ multiplex PCR, while the TCRdb copy is restricted to in-frame clones and leaves out a portion. Here the sample spans approximately 170,000 clones, 84% being singletons. Sequencing was done on a sample of peripheral blood. The receptors shown here come from a man in his 70s with active or convalescent COVID-19. Each CDR3 is given with its conserved first and last residue.

v_call	j_call	cdr3_aa
TRBV10-2	TRBJ2-1	CASSEFRAGSSYNEQFF
TRBV5-1	TRBJ1-1	CASSLRGGLNTEAFF
TRBV5-8	TRBJ2-1	CASSLVQVYNEQFF
TRBV9	TRBJ2-1	CASSVGGQGGTEQFF
TRBV4-1	TRBJ1-6	CASSQSYRGSSYNSPLHF
TRBV11-2	TRBJ2-3	CASSFSGGFSDTQYF
TRBV27	TRBJ2-5	CASRDRGWETQYF
TRBV5-5	TRBJ1-1	CASSARQDSGTEAFF
TRBV19	TRBJ1-4	CASRGGTGGEKLFF
TRBV7-2	TRBJ1-2	CASSLVTGMRDGYTF
TRBV12-3/TRBV12-4	TRBJ2-3	CASGKQDPDTQYF